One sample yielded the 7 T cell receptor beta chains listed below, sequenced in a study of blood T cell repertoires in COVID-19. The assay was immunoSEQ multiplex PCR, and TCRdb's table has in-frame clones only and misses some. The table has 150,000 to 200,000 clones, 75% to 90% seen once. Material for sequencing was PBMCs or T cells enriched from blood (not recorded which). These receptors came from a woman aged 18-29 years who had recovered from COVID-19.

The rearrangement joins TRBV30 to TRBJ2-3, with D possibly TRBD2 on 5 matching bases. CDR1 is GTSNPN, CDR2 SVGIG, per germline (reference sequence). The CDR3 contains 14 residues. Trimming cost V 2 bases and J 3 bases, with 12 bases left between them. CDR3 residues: CAWSSRRGTDTQYF. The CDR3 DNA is TGTGCCTGGAGTAGCCGGCGCGGGACAGATACGCAGTATTTT.

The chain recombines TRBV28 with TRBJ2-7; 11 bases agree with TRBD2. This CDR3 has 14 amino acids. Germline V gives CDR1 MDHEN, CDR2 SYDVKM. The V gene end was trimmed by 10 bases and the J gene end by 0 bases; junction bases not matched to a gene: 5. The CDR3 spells CATATSGASYEQYF. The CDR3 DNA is TGTGCCACCGCGACTAGCGGGGCCTCCTACGAGCAGTACTTC.

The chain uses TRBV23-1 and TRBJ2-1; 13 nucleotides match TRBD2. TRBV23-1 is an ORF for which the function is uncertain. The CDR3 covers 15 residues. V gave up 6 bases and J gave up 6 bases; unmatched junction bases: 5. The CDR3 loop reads CASRETSGRGNEQFF. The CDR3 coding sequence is TGCGCCAGCAGAGAAACTAGCGGGAGGGGCAATGAGCAGTTCTTC.

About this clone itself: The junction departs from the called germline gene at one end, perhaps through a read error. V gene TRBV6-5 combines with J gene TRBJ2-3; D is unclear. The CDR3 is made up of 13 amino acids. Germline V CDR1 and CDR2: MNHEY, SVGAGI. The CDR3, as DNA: TGTGCCAGCAGCTACTACGACGGGGATACGCAGTATTTT. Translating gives CASSYYDGDTQYF.

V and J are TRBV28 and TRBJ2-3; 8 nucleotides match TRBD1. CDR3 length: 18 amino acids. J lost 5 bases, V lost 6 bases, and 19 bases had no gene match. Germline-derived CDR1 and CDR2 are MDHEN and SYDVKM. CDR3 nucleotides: TGTGCCAGCAGGTCCAGTAGTCTGGGACAGGCTTCAGTAGATACGCAGTATTTT. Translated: CASRSSSLGQASVDTQYF.

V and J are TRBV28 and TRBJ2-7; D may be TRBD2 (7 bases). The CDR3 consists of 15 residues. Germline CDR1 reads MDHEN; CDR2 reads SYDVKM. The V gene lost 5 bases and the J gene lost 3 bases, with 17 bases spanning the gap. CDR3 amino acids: CASSRGRLADYEQYF. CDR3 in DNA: TGTGCCAGCAGTAGGGGGAGGCTAGCGGACTACGAGCAGTACTTC.

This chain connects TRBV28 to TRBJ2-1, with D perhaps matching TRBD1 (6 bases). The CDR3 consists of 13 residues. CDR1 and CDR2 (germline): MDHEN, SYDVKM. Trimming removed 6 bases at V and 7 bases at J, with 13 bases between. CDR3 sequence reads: CASSRSTGNEQFF. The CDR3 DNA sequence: TGTGCCAGCAGCCGTTCAACAGGGAATGAGCAGTTCTTC.